This TCR beta chain was identified in a study of T cell repertoires in cytomegalovirus infection (dated by TCRdb to the late 2010s). Some background on the complete study: Peptide stimulations targeted recently identified HLA-C-restricted CMV epitopes, whose presentation resists viral immunomodulation, together with well-studied HLA-B-restricted epitopes. Donor HLA type was relevant to the analysis, as public TCR beta signatures indicated carriage of CMV infection together with the matching HLA type. Overall study results and their limits: In both this cohort and an independent roughly 350-donor cohort, the cumulative frequency of public TCR beta family members distinguished carriers of CMV infection plus the relevant HLA type. The ex vivo response was dominated by HLA-C-restricted CMV-specific TCR beta clonotypes, which also provided the single most frequent clonotype in two of eight donors.

The V end loses 1 base and the J end loses 7 bases, and a stretch of 10 bases separates them. CDR1 is given as DFQATT and CDR2 as SNEGSKA, both from the germline V gene (reference sequence). From cysteine to phenylalanine, the CDR3 is 12 amino acids long. Only the CDR3 part of the read is kept: 36 bases, read in frame from the first base. The intended sense of this specimen's treatment or condition label: in vitro stimulation with specific CMV peptide epitopes to enrich CMV-specific T cells. Points on this clonotype: Its antigen is currently not known. Base qualities are not recorded, but no much larger clone differs from it by a single base.

The instrument given in TCRdb is Illumina HiSeq 1500. TCRdb reworked the public reads: Q25 trimming with fastp, MiXCR clone assembly, productive beta chains retained. One record per CDR3 amino acid sequence lists the most common genes and DNA. The sample table records 75,000 to 100,000 distinct CDR3 sequences; roughly 29% of these occur just once. The ten biggest clones cover around 68% of the sample. This specimen was CD8+ T cells from cultured PBMCs, taken from culture after CMV antigen stimulation. Recombination connected TRBV20-1 to TRBJ1-1, with a tentative D gene TRBD1 over 6 matching bases. This receptor was identified in a human donor in good health (CMV status not recorded). Some clones in this sample may be carry-over from other donors' samples. The CDR3 protein sequence reads: CSARVGGSEAFF. The DNA sequence follows: TGCAGTGCTAGAGTGGGGGGCAGTGAAGCTTTCTTT.